This TCR beta chain originates from a study of OX40 agonist ivuxolimab in advanced cancers. V gave up 5 bases and J gave up 6 bases, with 11 bases separating them. Looked up from germline, CDR1 is SEHNR and CDR2 is FQNEAQ (reference sequence). This CDR3 has 13 residues. This table comes from immunoSEQ multiplex PCR, and its TCRdb copy is limited to in-frame clones, with some not included. The table has some 100,000 clones, 90% seen once. Sample: CD4+ or CD8+ T cells sorted from blood, taken in a trial of the OX40 agonist ivuxolimab. The V gene is TRBV7-9, the J gene TRBJ2-4; unclear D gene. This TCR came from an adult with an advanced solid tumor such as melanoma, head and neck, liver or kidney cancer. The CDR3 loop is CASSPGFSNIQYF. DNA of the CDR3: TGTGCCAGCAGCCCGGGCTTCTCAAACATTCAGTACTTC. The variable domain in full, with the rest retrieved from reference TRBV7-9 and TRBJ2-4, is DTGVSQNPRHKITKRGQNVTFRCDPISEHNRLYWYRQTLGQGPEFLTYFQNEAQLEKSRLLSDRFSAERPKGSFSTLEIQRTEQGDSAMYLCASSPGFSNIQYFGAGTRLSVL.